This T cell receptor (beta chain) was found in a study of T cell repertoires in cytomegalovirus infection. Study as a whole: The authors used CMV epitopes that were HLA-C-restricted (recently identified) and HLA-B-restricted (well studied). Public TCR beta signatures indicated both CMV infection and matching HLA type.

As to this clonotype: Its antigen is undetermined.

TCRdb reprocessed the reads via MiXCR and lists one record per CDR3 protein. The sample yields roughly 730,000 distinct CDR3 sequences, around 32% seen once. Findings and caveats of the study: HLA-C-restricted CMV-specific TCR beta clonotypes prevailed in the ex vivo response. Based on cumulative public TCR beta family frequency, carriers of CMV plus the relevant HLA were identified.

The V gene end was trimmed by 6 bases and the J gene end by 2 bases; junction bases not matched to a gene: 9. This CDR3 is built from 17 residues. The germline gives CDR1 SEHNR, CDR2 FQNEAQ (reference sequence). This clonotype was obtained from a human donor in good health (CMV status not recorded). Some clones in this sample may be carry-over from other donors' samples. This rearrangement joins TRBV7-9 to TRBJ2-6; TRBD2 matches 8 bases. The specimen comprised cultured PBMCs, sampled from culture after CMV antigen stimulation. The CDR3 region is CASSRAGGLAGANVLTF. CDR3 coding DNA: TGTGCCAGCAGTCGCGCGGGAGGTTTGGCTGGGGCCAACGTCCTGACTTTC.